Listed here are 20 T cell receptor beta chains from one sample, sequenced in a study of blood T cell repertoires in COVID-19. The protocol was immunoSEQ multiplex PCR, while the TCRdb copy is restricted to in-frame clones and leaves out a portion. The table lists 320,000 or so clones, 75% to 90% of them singletons. The sequencing input was PBMCs or T cells enriched from blood (not recorded which). These receptors were collected from a woman in her thirties who had been exposed to COVID-19.

The chain has TRBV12-3 or TRBV12-4 and TRBJ1-3; tentative D call: TRBD1 (6 bases). The CDR3 has 12 residues. The germline V and J ends were trimmed by 8 bases and 8 bases, with 13 bases remaining between them. CDR3 coding DNA: TGTGCCAGCGGGGGTGGGGGCCACACCATATATTTT. Protein: CASGGGGHTIYF.

This clone has just one count. The genes are TRBV14 and TRBJ2-2, with 8 bases identical to TRBD1. Germline trimming cut 3 bases from V and 5 bases from J; bases unmatched to any gene: 5. The CDR3 length is 15 residues. CDR1 SGHDN and CDR2 FVKESK come from the germline V gene. The CDR3 region has the DNA TGTGCCAGCAGCCACCGGACAGGGAGTACCGGGGAGCTGTTTTTT. Translated, it gives CASSHRTGSTGELFF.

The V call is TRBV20-1, the J call TRBJ2-1; 7 bases match TRBD2. The CDR3 has 11 amino acids. Trimming cost V 8 bases and J 6 bases; bases outside gene matches: 4. Germline V lookup: CDR1 DFQATT, CDR2 SNEGSKA (reference sequence). The CDR3 sequence is CSSGTTNEQFF. DNA for the CDR3: TGCAGTTCCGGGACTACCAATGAGCAGTTCTTC.

V usage is TRBV2 and J usage is TRBJ2-2; maybe TRBD2 (6 bases). CDR1 and CDR2 from the germline V gene are SNHLY and FYNNEI. Deletions cut 4 bases from V and 0 bases from J, with 18 bases between. The CDR3 sequence is 18 residues long. CDR3 region: CASSVRPYRTTNTGELFF. CDR3 nucleotide sequence: TGTGCCAGCAGTGTCCGACCTTACAGGACTACGAACACCGGGGAGCTGTTTTTT.

This clone was recorded a few times. This chain links TRBV4-3 with TRBJ1-3; no reliable D call. V lost 1 base and J lost 2, with 15 bases in between. CDR3 length: 17 amino acids. Germline CDR1 and CDR2: LGHNA and YSLEER. For the CDR3, the DNA is TGCGCCAGCAGCCAAGTTACAAGCGGTGCGCCTGGAAACACCATATATTTT. It translates to CASSQVTSGAPGNTIYF.

The chain carries TRBV5-6 and TRBJ2-1, with TRBD1 identical over 8 bases. With 5 bases clipped from V and 4 bases from J, the junction kept 8 bases outside the gene matches. Germline lookup yields CDR1 SGHDT and CDR2 YYEEEE. CDR3 length equals 15 residues. The CDR3 DNA reads TGTGCCAGCAGTATAGCAGGGGGCCCTTACAATGAGCAGTTCTTC. Protein sequence: CASSIAGGPYNEQFF.

The V gene is TRBV4-1, the J gene TRBJ1-4; D may be TRBD1 (5 bases). Trimming took off 1 base at V and 7 bases at J, with 13 bases between the two ends. Germline assignment: CDR1 MGHRA and CDR2 YSYEKL. The CDR3 totals 15 residues. The CDR3 is CASSQAHGGIEKLFF. The CDR3 DNA sequence: TGCGCCAGCAGCCAAGCACACGGGGGGATTGAAAAACTGTTTTTT.

With regard to this clone: Other DNA sequences within the sample encode an identical CDR3. The rearrangement uses TRBV28 and TRBJ1-4; TRBD1 aligns across 7 bases. Looked up from germline, CDR1 is MDHEN and CDR2 is SYDVKM. Unmatched junction bases numbered 3, after V lost 5 bases and J lost 3 bases. This CDR3 is built from 14 residues. The CDR3 sequence: CASSLGQPNEKLFF. DNA of the CDR3: TGTGCCAGCAGTCTGGGACAGCCTAATGAAAAACTGTTTTTT.

This rearrangement joins TRBV6-5 to TRBJ2-3; 7 bases fit TRBD1. This CDR3 spans 12 amino acids. V shed 7 bases, J shed 5 bases, and the junction held 3 bases outside the gene matches. Germline CDR1 MNHEY, CDR2 SVGAGI. This CDR3 is CASKGARDTQYF. The CDR3, as DNA: TGTGCCAGCAAGGGGGCAAGAGATACGCAGTATTTT.

This chain connects TRBV15 to TRBJ2-4; TRBD2 is a possible D gene (5 bases). The length of the CDR3 is 16 residues. Germline V lookup: CDR1 LNHNV, CDR2 YYDKDF (reference sequence). Trimming left V 1 base short and J 2 bases short, with 12 bases between. This chain's CDR3 is CATSRVIGETKNIQYF. CDR3 coding DNA: TGTGCCACCAGCAGAGTCATTGGGGAGACCAAAAACATTCAGTACTTC.

The chain has TRBV9 and TRBJ1-1, with D uncertain. Deletions cut 3 bases from V and 4 bases from J, with 16 bases between. This CDR3 contains 15 residues. From germline, CDR1 is SGDLS and CDR2 YYNGEE. CDR3 region: CASSAVVNGATEAFF. CDR3 bases: TGTGCCAGCAGCGCCGTCGTGAATGGAGCCACTGAAGCTTTCTTT.

V is TRBV28 and J is TRBJ1-5; possible D gene TRBD1, 5 bases. V was shortened by 7 bases and J by 5 bases, with 9 bases between the two germline ends. Per the germline V gene, CDR1 is MDHEN and CDR2 is SYDVKM. This CDR3 is 12 amino acids long. The CDR3 coding sequence is TGTGCCAGCACTTGGGGGGATCAGCCCCAGCATTTT. Translated: CASTWGDQPQHF.

The chain recombines TRBV3-1 (or the pseudogene TRBV3-2) with TRBJ1-1, with 8 bases lining up with TRBD1. The V gene's germline CDR1 is LGHDT and CDR2 YNNKEL (reference sequence). The CDR3 runs to 15 residues. V was pared by 3 bases and J by 2 bases, with 5 bases of the junction left unmatched. The CDR3 region has the DNA TGTGCCAGCAGCCAGACGACAGGGGTAAACACTGAAGCTTTCTTT. It is translated as CASSQTTGVNTEAFF.

The chain uses TRBV4-2 and TRBJ1-3; D unresolved. Trimming shortened V by 0 bases and J by 3 bases, and 12 bases separated the two germline ends. The CDR3 is 16 amino acids. Germline CDR1 reads LGHNA; CDR2 reads YNFKEQ. CDR3 nucleotide sequence: TGTGCCAGCAGCCAAGAGGTGTTGGCAGGTGGAAACACCATATATTTT. Residues: CASSQEVLAGGNTIYF.

The chain is built from TRBV12-3 or TRBV12-4 and TRBJ1-2, with a tentative D call TRBD1 (6 bases). This CDR3 spans 13 amino acids. V was cut by 6 bases and J by 5 bases, with 13 bases left in between. The CDR3 loop is CASRQQGPYGYTF. CDR3 in DNA: TGTGCCAGCAGGCAACAGGGCCCTTATGGCTACACCTTC.

This clone is a singleton in its sample. This chain joins TRBV9 and TRBJ2-7, with 7 positions matching TRBD1. Germline CDR1 is SGDLS and CDR2 is YYNGEE. V dropped 1 base and J dropped 6; count of bases not matched to a gene: 10. The CDR3 has 15 amino acids. CDR3 nucleotides: TGTGCCAGCAGCGTATGGGGGACAGACCTCTCCGAGCAGTACTTC. Its translation is CASSVWGTDLSEQYF.

This clone was detected once. The gene calls are TRBV30 and TRBJ2-3, with D perhaps TRBD2 (5 bases). V was pared by 4 bases and J by 4 bases, with 15 bases between. From germline, CDR1 is GTSNPN and CDR2 SVGIG (reference sequence). The CDR3 contains 14 residues. Written as DNA, the CDR3 is TGTGCCTGGACCCGAAGCAAACTAGCAGATACGCAGTATTTT. Protein sequence: CAWTRSKLADTQYF.

The chain recombines TRBV2 with TRBJ2-5; 9 bases map to TRBD1. Germline lookup yields CDR1 SNHLY and CDR2 FYNNEI. The CDR3 totals 15 residues. Unmatched junction bases numbered 7, after V lost 3 bases and J lost 5 bases. The CDR3 protein is CASSDGTGREETQYF. CDR3 nucleotides: TGTGCCAGCAGTGATGGGACAGGGAGGGAGGAGACCCAGTACTTC. The full variable domain, in which reference TRBV2 and TRBJ2-5 provide the parts outside the CDR3, is EPEVTQTPSHQVTQMGQEVILRCVPISNHLYFYWYRQILGQKVEFLVSFYNNEISEKSEIFDDQFSVERPDGSNFTLKIRSTKLEDSAMYFCASSDGTGREETQYFGPGTRLLVL.

The chain joins TRBV6-5 to TRBJ2-7; D is unresolved. The CDR3 is 13 residues long. V lost 2 bases to trimming and J lost 4 bases, with 9 bases between them. The germline CDR1 and CDR2 sequences are MNHEY and SVGAGI. In DNA, the CDR3 is TGTGCCAGCAGTTACGGCCAGGTATACGAGCAGTACTTC. This encodes CASSYGQVYEQYF.

The chain uses TRBV7-6 and TRBJ2-3; 16 nucleotides match TRBD2. The germline CDR1 and CDR2 sequences are SGHVS and FNYEAQ. The CDR3 is 18 residues long. Trimming removed 1 base from V and 4 bases from J; junction bases left unmatched: 5. CDR3 DNA sequence: TGTGCCAGCAGCTTAGAAAAGGGACTAGCGGGGGGGCCAGATACGCAGTATTTT. This gives the protein CASSLEKGLAGGPDTQYF.